This TCR beta chain is drawn from a study of blood T cell repertoires in COVID-19. About the research overall: PBMCs, B-cell-depleted T cells, or T cells provided the cDNA or gDNA that made up the material.

CDR3 size: 18 residues. The table came from immunoSEQ multiplex PCR; TCRdb's copy has only in-frame clones and leaves some out. Of around 190,000 clones in the sample, about 88% are singletons; the top ten hold around 1.5%. The TCR comes from a man between 18 and 35 years old with active or convalescent COVID-19. Input material: peripheral blood. V and J are TRBV12-2 and TRBJ2-2; the table's TRBD1 call for D was not verified on the DNA. TRBV12-2 is a recognized pseudogene. In nucleotides, the CDR3 is TGTGCAAGTCGCTTATATTTGGAGACAGGGCCGTTCACCGGGGAGCTGTTTTTT. The encoded protein is CASRLYLETGPFTGELFF.